The clone carrying this TCR beta chain was seen ten or more times. Its specificity is not known. Trimming removed 6 bases at V and 7 bases at J, with 7 bases between. This CDR3 region has 11 residues. The germline V gene encodes CDR1 MNHEY and CDR2 SVGEGT. These data come from a study of T-cell reconstitution after alpha-beta-depleted transplantation in children. Study-wide points: Some patients' high day-60 TCRbeta diversity was attributed to recipient cells surviving conditioning.

Unique molecular identifiers were incorporated during preparation of the TCRbeta library. From the PCR reads, TCRdb called clonotypes with MiXCR, one entry per CDR3 protein. The sample consists of about 490,000 distinct CDR3 sequences, roughly 10% of them appearing once. Sequences were derived from PBMCs, sampled before TCRalphabeta/CD19-depleted stem cell transplant. The receptor's source is a child aged 2-15 years with inherited bone marrow failure, due to receive a stem cell transplant. The V gene is TRBV6-2 or TRBV6-3, the J gene TRBJ2-1; no clear D gene. Written as DNA, the CDR3 is TGTGCCAGCAGGTATGCTAATGAGCAGTTCTTC. It encodes CASRYANEQFF.